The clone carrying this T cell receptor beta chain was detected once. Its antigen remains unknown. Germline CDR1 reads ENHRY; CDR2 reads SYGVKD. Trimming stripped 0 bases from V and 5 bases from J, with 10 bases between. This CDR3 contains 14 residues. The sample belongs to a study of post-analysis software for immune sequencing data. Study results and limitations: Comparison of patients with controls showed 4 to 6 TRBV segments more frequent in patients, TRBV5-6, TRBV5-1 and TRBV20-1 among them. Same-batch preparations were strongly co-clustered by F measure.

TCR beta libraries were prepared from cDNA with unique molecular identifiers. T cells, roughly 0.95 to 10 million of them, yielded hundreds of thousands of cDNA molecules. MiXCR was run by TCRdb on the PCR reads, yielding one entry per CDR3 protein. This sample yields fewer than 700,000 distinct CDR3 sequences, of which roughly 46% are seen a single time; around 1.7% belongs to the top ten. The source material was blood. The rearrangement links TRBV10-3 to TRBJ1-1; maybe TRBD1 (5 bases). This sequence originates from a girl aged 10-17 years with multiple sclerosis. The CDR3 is CAISESRGSTEAFF. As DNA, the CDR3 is TGTGCCATCAGTGAGTCAAGGGGAAGTACTGAAGCTTTCTTT.